These 9 T cell receptor beta chains share one sample of origin, sequenced in a study of human thymus T cells. Sequencing used immunoSEQ multiplex PCR; TCRdb keeps in-frame clones, though not all of them. The data contain about 50,000 clones, 85% to 95% of them singletons. The sample comprised blood. The receptors come from a girl under three years old with a congenital heart defect but otherwise immunologically healthy.

V and J are TRBV21-1 and TRBJ2-7; TRBD1, as called in the table, went unchecked against the DNA. TRBV21-1 is noted as a pseudogene. This CDR3 comprises 14 residues. In DNA, the CDR3 is TGTGCCAGCAGACAGGGGACAGGGCTCTACGAGCAGTACTTC. Its translation is CASRQGTGLYEQYF.

The CDR3 DNA follows: TGTGCCAGCAGGACAGGTCTAAATCAGCCCCAGCATTTT. Encoded protein: CASRTGLNQPQHF. The chain recombines TRBV2 with TRBJ1-5; perhaps TRBD1 as D (6 bases). The germline V gene encodes CDR1 SNHLY and CDR2 FYNNEI. There are 13 residues in the CDR3. Trimming took 6 bases from V and 4 from J, leaving 10 bases between them. Full variable domain (remainder filled in from reference TRBV2 and TRBJ1-5): EPEVTQTPSHQVTQMGQEVILRCVPISNHLYFYWYRQILGQKVEFLVSFYNNEISEKSEIFDDQFSVERPDGSNFTLKIRSTKLEDSAMYFCASRTGLNQPQHFGDGTRLSIL.

This clone was recorded only once. Written as DNA, the CDR3 is TGTGCCAGCAGCCCACGCCGAGGGGAGAGGGACACTGAAGCTTTCTTT. It is translated as CASSPRRGERDTEAFF. The chain carries TRBV6-6 and TRBJ1-1, with D perhaps matching TRBD1 (5 bases). Trimming removed 6 bases from V and 3 bases from J, with 20 bases in between. This CDR3 spans 16 amino acids. CDR1 is MNHNY and CDR2 is SVGAGI in the germline V gene (reference sequence).

DNA for the CDR3: TGTGCCAGCAGCTTCGTTTCCTACGAGCAGTACTTC. Protein: CASSFVSYEQYF. V gene TRBV11-2 combines with J gene TRBJ2-7; D not certain. The CDR3 runs 12 residues. The ends were cut back, 3 bases at V and 1 base at J, with 4 bases in the middle. Germline V gene data show CDR1 as SGHAT and CDR2 as FQNNGV.

The chain recombines TRBV18 with TRBJ2-7, with a tentative D call TRBD2 (6 bases). Germline V gives CDR1 KGHSH, CDR2 LQKENI. The V end was cut by 3 bases, the J end by 4 bases, with 16 bases between. There are 15 residues in the CDR3. CDR3 DNA: TGTGCCAGCTCACCCATACTAGCTCAGCAGTACGAGCAGTACTTC. Protein sequence: CASSPILAQQYEQYF.

A single count supports this clone. This chain connects TRBV11-3 to TRBJ2-7; possible D gene TRBD2, 7 bases. The V and J ends lost 6 bases and 4 bases respectively, with 19 bases between them. The germline V gene encodes CDR1 SGHNT and CDR2 YENEEA. This CDR3 region has 15 residues. For the CDR3, the DNA is TGTGCCAGCAGTCTATCGGGCGGGGGCGAGTACGAGCAGTACTTC. Residues: CASSLSGGGEYEQYF.

V and J are TRBV5-1 and TRBJ1-4; TRBD1 matches at 7 bases. Germline V gene data show CDR1 as SGHRS and CDR2 as YFSETQ. After removal of 4 bases from V and 7 bases from J, the junction contained 7 bases not matched to a gene. CDR3 length equals 14 residues. As DNA, the CDR3 is TGCGCCAGCAGCCTGACAGGGAACGGTGAAAAACTGTTTTTT. Translated, it gives CASSLTGNGEKLFF.

The chain combines TRBV7-2 with TRBJ2-1; D possibly corresponds to TRBD2 (7 bases). CDR3 length equals 15 residues. The ends were cut back, 4 bases at V and 5 bases at J, with 15 bases in the middle. Per germline, CDR1 SGHTA and CDR2 FQGNSA. CDR3 nucleotide sequence: TGTGCCAGCAGCTCACAGGGACTATCTAACAATGAGCAGTTCTTC. It translates to CASSSQGLSNNEQFF.

As for this clone: Germline is not matched at one junction end, which may reflect a read error. The chain employs TRBV7-7 and TRBJ2-3, with 9 bases matching TRBD2. The germline V gene has CDR1 SSHAT and CDR2 FNYEAQ (reference sequence). The CDR3 contains 14 residues. DNA of the CDR3: TGTGCTAGCAGCTTAGAGGGGGCGGGAGGGTGGCAGTATTTT. Residues: CASSLEGAGGWQYF.